This is a list of T cell receptor beta chains from one sample in a study of radiotherapy plus CTLA-4 blockade in lung cancer. Assay used: immunoSEQ multiplex PCR; TCRdb lists only in-frame clones, some missing. This table has approximately 85,000 clones, about four fifths appearing once. Material: peripheral blood, obtained from a patient treated with radiotherapy plus ipilimumab. The source of these receptors is a human donor with non-small cell lung cancer that progressed on radiotherapy plus ipilimumab. CDR3s include the opening cysteine and the closing phenylalanine or tryptophan. The D gene is left open where the match is weak. Size is stated for part of the rows, as once, few or many counts, or as a class when the clone is expanded.

clone size: -
J gene: TRBJ1-2
V gene: TRBV25-1
D gene: -
CDR3 DNA: TGTGCCAGCAGACTCCCCGGGGGCGCTGGCTACACCTTC
CDR3 protein: CASRLPGGAGYTF

clone size: -
J gene: TRBJ2-7
V gene: TRBV6-6
D gene: -
CDR3 DNA: TGCGCCAGCACCCACGAAAAAACAACCCGCTACGAGCAGTACTTC
CDR3 protein: CASTHEKTTRYEQYF

clone size: few
J gene: TRBJ2-7
V gene: TRBV28
D gene: TRBD2
CDR3 DNA: TGTGCCAGCAGTTTGTATGCGGGAGGCACCTACGAGCAGTACTTC
CDR3 protein: CASSLYAGGTYEQYF

clone size: -
J gene: TRBJ1-2
V gene: TRBV4-1
D gene: -
CDR3 DNA: TGCGCCAGCAGCCAAGAGGGCGGACATGGAGGCTATGGCTACACCTTC
CDR3 protein: CASSQEGGHGGYGYTF

clone size: once
J gene: TRBJ2-5
V gene: TRBV30
D gene: -
CDR3 DNA: TGTGCCTGGTCTAGGTATCGGTTAGAGACCCAGTACTTC
CDR3 protein: CAWSRYRLETQYF

clone size: -
J gene: TRBJ2-7
V gene: TRBV19
D gene: -
CDR3 DNA: TGTGCCAGTAGTATAGTTGGCAGGGGTTCGTACGAGCAGTACTTC
CDR3 protein: CASSIVGRGSYEQYF

clone size: -
J gene: TRBJ1-2
V gene: TRBV4-2
D gene: -
CDR3 DNA: TGTGCCAGCAGCCAAGCACGGGGGAACACGGATGGCTACACCTTC
CDR3 protein: CASSQARGNTDGYTF

clone size: -
J gene: TRBJ2-5
V gene: TRBV6-5
D gene: -
CDR3 DNA: TGTGCCAGCAGCCCAGACAGTAGACTTCAAGAGACCCAGTACTTC
CDR3 protein: CASSPDSRLQETQYF

clone size: -
J gene: TRBJ2-5
V gene: TRBV7-3
D gene: TRBD1
CDR3 DNA: TGTGCCAGCAGCTGGGACAGGGAGGAGACCCAGTACTTC
CDR3 protein: CASSWDREETQYF

clone size: -
J gene: TRBJ1-2
V gene: TRBV6-5
D gene: -
CDR3 DNA: TGTGCCAGCAGTTACACGACCCGGGACGCCTATGGCTACACCTTC
CDR3 protein: CASSYTTRDAYGYTF

clone size: -
J gene: TRBJ2-5
V gene: TRBV6-1
D gene: TRBD2
CDR3 DNA: TGTGCCAGCAGTATGACTAGCGGAAAAGAGACCCAGTACTTC
CDR3 protein: CASSMTSGKETQYF

clone size: -
J gene: TRBJ1-3
V gene: TRBV4-2
D gene: -
CDR3 DNA: TGTGCCAGCAGCCCCTCATGGGGCGACACTGGAAACACCATATATTTT
CDR3 protein: CASSPSWGDTGNTIYF

clone size: -
J gene: TRBJ1-5
V gene: TRBV29-1
D gene: -
CDR3 DNA: TGCAGCGTTGGTCACGTTAATCAGCCCCAGCATTTT
CDR3 protein: CSVGHVNQPQHF

clone size: -
J gene: TRBJ1-4
V gene: TRBV18
D gene: -
CDR3 DNA: TGTGCCAGCTCCGGAGGGGCCTCAACTAATGAAAAACTGTTTTTT
CDR3 protein: CASSGGASTNEKLFF

clone size: once
J gene: TRBJ2-5
V gene: TRBV7-2
D gene: TRBD1
CDR3 DNA: TGTGCCAGCAGCTTCAGACAGGGTGGCCCCCAAGAGACCCAGTACTTC
CDR3 protein: CASSFRQGGPQETQYF

clone size: once
J gene: TRBJ1-2
V gene: TRBV5-1
D gene: TRBD1
CDR3 DNA: TGCGCCAGCAGCTACCAGGGGGACTATGGCTACACCTTC
CDR3 protein: CASSYQGDYGYTF

clone size: -
J gene: TRBJ2-3
V gene: TRBV7-7
D gene: TRBD2
CDR3 DNA: TGTGCCAGCAGCCCCTTTGTGGGGGGGAAAGATACGCAGTATTTT
CDR3 protein: CASSPFVGGKDTQYF

clone size: -
J gene: TRBJ2-4
V gene: TRBV5-1
D gene: TRBD1
CDR3 DNA: TGCGCCAGCAGTCCAGACAGGGCCCGTGGGGACATTCAGTACTTC
CDR3 protein: CASSPDRARGDIQYF

clone size: -
J gene: TRBJ2-1
V gene: TRBV6-5
D gene: TRBD1
CDR3 DNA: TGTGCCAGCAGCTCCGGGACAGGGGCTTCAAGTGAGCAGTTCTTC
CDR3 protein: CASSSGTGASSEQFF

clone size: -
J gene: TRBJ2-1
V gene: TRBV5-1
D gene: -
CDR3 DNA: TGCGCCAGCAGCTCTGCTAGCCCCTACAATGAGCAGTTCTTC
CDR3 protein: CASSSASPYNEQFF

clone size: -
J gene: TRBJ2-7
V gene: TRBV7-2
D gene: TRBD2
CDR3 DNA: TGTGCCAGCAGCTTAGTTAGCGGGATCTCCTACGAGCAGTACTTC
CDR3 protein: CASSLVSGISYEQYF

clone size: -
J gene: TRBJ1-1
V gene: TRBV2
D gene: -
CDR3 DNA: TGTGCCAGCAGTGAACTGGGTGGGCACACTGAAGCTTTCTTT
CDR3 protein: CASSELGGHTEAFF

clone size: -
J gene: TRBJ2-7
V gene: TRBV7-2
D gene: TRBD2
CDR3 DNA: TGTGCCAGCAGCTGGACTAGCGGGGGGAGCTCCTACGAGCAGTACTTC
CDR3 protein: CASSWTSGGSSYEQYF

clone size: -
J gene: TRBJ1-1
V gene: TRBV18
D gene: -
CDR3 DNA: TGTGCCAGCTCACCATGGGCCGGCACTGAAGCTTTCTTT
CDR3 protein: CASSPWAGTEAFF

clone size: -
J gene: TRBJ1-5
V gene: TRBV14
D gene: TRBD1
CDR3 DNA: TGTGCCAGCAGCCAAGACTCTTACAGGGGGCGGGATACTCAGCCCCAGCATTTT
CDR3 protein: CASSQDSYRGRDTQPQHF

clone size: -
J gene: TRBJ2-3
V gene: TRBV5-1
D gene: -
CDR3 DNA: TGCGCCAGCAGCTTGGGTCAAATCCCCACAGATACGCAGTATTTT
CDR3 protein: CASSLGQIPTDTQYF

clone size: -
J gene: TRBJ1-3
V gene: TRBV18
D gene: -
CDR3 DNA: TGTGCCAGCTCACCGACCGGCGGCTCTGGAAACACCATATATTTT
CDR3 protein: CASSPTGGSGNTIYF

clone size: -
J gene: TRBJ2-5
V gene: TRBV6-1
D gene: TRBD2
CDR3 DNA: TGTGCCAGCACCAGCGGGGGGGCGGCGGAGACCCAGTACTTC
CDR3 protein: CASTSGGAAETQYF

clone size: -
J gene: TRBJ2-7
V gene: TRBV5-6
D gene: -
CDR3 DNA: TGTGCCAGCAGCTTCTTTAGAGGGATCTCCTACGAGCAGTACTTC
CDR3 protein: CASSFFRGISYEQYF

clone size: -
J gene: TRBJ1-4
V gene: TRBV5-4
D gene: TRBD1
CDR3 DNA: TGTGCCAGCAGCCCCACAGGGGGCAGTGAAAAACTGTTTTTT
CDR3 protein: CASSPTGGSEKLFF

clone size: few
J gene: TRBJ2-7
V gene: TRBV11-1
D gene: TRBD1
CDR3 DNA: TGTGCCAGCAGCTCGTTCGACAGGGGCGACGAGCAGTACTTC
CDR3 protein: CASSSFDRGDEQYF

clone size: -
J gene: TRBJ2-2
V gene: TRBV5-1
D gene: TRBD1
CDR3 DNA: TGCGCCAGCAGCTTACAGGGGGCAATTGGGGAGCTGTTTTTT
CDR3 protein: CASSLQGAIGELFF

clone size: -
J gene: TRBJ2-7
V gene: TRBV7-2
D gene: -
CDR3 DNA: TGTGCCAGCAGCTTCGGCAGGACCTCCTACGAGCAGTACTTC
CDR3 protein: CASSFGRTSYEQYF

clone size: -
J gene: TRBJ2-7
V gene: TRBV7-8
D gene: -
CDR3 DNA: TGTGCCAGCAGCGTCCCGCAGGGGCTCGGCGACGAGCAGTACTTC
CDR3 protein: CASSVPQGLGDEQYF

clone size: -
J gene: TRBJ1-1
V gene: TRBV29-1
D gene: TRBD1
CDR3 DNA: TGCAGCGTTGCCATGGGACAGAGGGACACTGAAGCTTTCTTT
CDR3 protein: CSVAMGQRDTEAFF

clone size: -
J gene: TRBJ2-5
V gene: TRBV5-6
D gene: -
CDR3 DNA: TGTGCCAGCAGCCGACCCGCACTCGACGTCCGGGAGACCCAGTACTTC
CDR3 protein: CASSRPALDVRETQYF

clone size: -
J gene: TRBJ2-3
V gene: TRBV4-2
D gene: -
CDR3 DNA: TGTGCCAGCAGCCGGGACGGTCTCGCAAGCACAGATACGCAGTATTTT
CDR3 protein: CASSRDGLASTDTQYF

clone size: once
J gene: TRBJ2-5
V gene: TRBV7-7
D gene: -
CDR3 DNA: TGTGCCAGCAGCAGGGACAAACAGACCCAGTACTTC
CDR3 protein: CASSRDKQTQYF

clone size: -
J gene: TRBJ1-2
V gene: TRBV19
D gene: TRBD1
CDR3 DNA: TGTGCCAGTAGTCCAGGACAGGGGGCTGGTGGCTACACCTTC
CDR3 protein: CASSPGQGAGGYTF

clone size: -
J gene: TRBJ1-1
V gene: TRBV7-9
D gene: -
CDR3 DNA: TGTGCCAGCAGCCGGGGACTCACTGAAGCTTTCTTT
CDR3 protein: CASSRGLTEAFF

clone size: -
J gene: TRBJ2-2
V gene: TRBV4-3
D gene: TRBD1
CDR3 DNA: TGCGCCAGCAGCCAGAGCCGGGACAGGGGACCCGGGGAGCTGTTTTTT
CDR3 protein: CASSQSRDRGPGELFF

clone size: -
J gene: TRBJ1-2
V gene: TRBV20-1
D gene: TRBD1
CDR3 DNA: TGCAGTGCCAGGGGGCTAGGTGGCTACACCTTC
CDR3 protein: CSARGLGGYTF

clone size: -
J gene: TRBJ2-3
V gene: TRBV27
D gene: -
CDR3 DNA: TGTGCCAGCAGTTTACGGAGCACAGATACGCAGTATTTT
CDR3 protein: CASSLRSTDTQYF

clone size: few
J gene: TRBJ1-3
V gene: TRBV6-6
D gene: -
CDR3 DNA: TGTGCCAGCAGTTATCAGCGCTCTGGAAACACCATATATTTT
CDR3 protein: CASSYQRSGNTIYF

clone size: -
J gene: TRBJ1-2
V gene: TRBV6-1
D gene: TRBD1
CDR3 DNA: TGTGCCAGCAGTGGCCCGATACAGGGGACCTACACCTTC
CDR3 protein: CASSGPIQGTYTF

clone size: -
J gene: TRBJ1-1
V gene: TRBV2
D gene: -
CDR3 DNA: TGTGCCAGCGGGGGTATTGTCATGAACACTGAAGCTTTCTTT
CDR3 protein: CASGGIVMNTEAFF

clone size: -
J gene: TRBJ2-3
V gene: TRBV4-3
D gene: TRBD2
CDR3 DNA: TGCGCCAGCAGCCAAGGACTAGCGGGGGGCGCAGATACGCAGTATTTT
CDR3 protein: CASSQGLAGGADTQYF

clone size: -
J gene: TRBJ2-1
V gene: TRBV10-2
D gene: TRBD2
CDR3 DNA: TGCGCCAGCAGTGACCGACTAGCCGACAATGAGCAGTTCTTC
CDR3 protein: CASSDRLADNEQFF

clone size: -
J gene: TRBJ2-2
V gene: TRBV10-1
D gene: TRBD1
CDR3 DNA: TGCGCCAGCAGTACCCGGACAGGCGCGAACACCGGGGAGCTGTTTTTT
CDR3 protein: CASSTRTGANTGELFF